A single sample is the source of the 2 T cell receptor beta chains below, sequenced in a study of cytomegalovirus exposure and HLA in healthy donors. The PCR used 60 Vbeta and 13 Jbeta primers. The assay was immunoSEQ multiplex PCR, and TCRdb's table has in-frame clones only and misses some. This table has roughly 140,000 clones, 76% appearing once. The sample comprised PBMCs. Source of these receptors: a woman in her 40s in good health and CMV-seronegative.

This clone was recorded once. This rearrangement joins TRBV6-1 to TRBJ2-2; TRBD2 matches 7 bases. This CDR3 region has 15 residues. Germline values: CDR1 MNHNS, CDR2 SASEGT. V lost 4 bases to trimming and J lost 4 bases; unmatched junction nucleotides: 6. CDR3 in DNA: TGTGCCAGCAGTGGGCGGGGGTCGCTCACCGGGGAGCTGTTTTTT. Its protein product is CASSGRGSLTGELFF.

This chain uses TRBV10-2 with TRBJ1-2; 10 bases are shared with TRBD1. Germline loops: CDR1 WSHSY, CDR2 SAAADI. J gave up 8 bases and V 5 bases, and 11 bases lay outside the gene matches. CDR3 length: 15 amino acids. This CDR3 is CASSSYRQGAEGYTF. DNA of the CDR3: TGCGCCAGCAGTTCGTATAGACAGGGGGCGGAAGGCTACACCTTC.